The source of this T cell receptor (beta chain) is a study of cytomegalovirus exposure and HLA in healthy donors. Study-wide context: There were about 85 million unique TCRs (from HLA-typed donors) in an early data release. Study findings and constraints: In a later analysis, TCR beta V- and J-gene trimming showed a link to a missense DCLRE1C variant. The authors considered a cluster of highly shared sequence variants likely to be a sequencing artifact. HLA-A and HLA-B allele assignments for most subjects were reportedly predicted accurately using TCR beta sequences.

The CDR3 has 14 amino acids. Trimming left V 5 bases short and J 1 base short, with 11 bases between. Germline CDR1 and CDR2: SGHDN and FVKESK. This clone was observed once. Its specificity is unknown. This PCR relied on a set of 60 Vbeta primers and 13 Jbeta primers. Only in-frame clones appear in the TCRdb table, and some are missing; sequencing was by immunoSEQ multiplex PCR. The table records 90,000 to 95,000 clones, about 84% of them present only once. This chain links TRBV14 with TRBJ1-1, with D perhaps TRBD1 (5 bases). Material: PBMCs. This receptor was identified in a man aged 18 to 30 in good health and CMV-seronegative. The CDR3 here is CASSGGGGNTEAFF. The CDR3 DNA sequence: TGTGCCAGCAGCGGTGGGGGGGGGAACACTGAAGCTTTCTTT.